Following are 23 T cell receptor beta chains from one sample sequenced in a study of T cells in Graves' hyperthyroidism and ophthalmopathy. Amplification yielded TCR beta CDR3 regions, with RNA transcripts as the source. Using the HTBI primer set, a first-round RT-PCR was run on the TCR CDR3. A single record per CDR3 protein comes from TCRdb applying MiXCR to the multiplex PCR reads. The repertoire holds roughly 500,000 distinct CDR3 sequences, more than 45% seen once, with about 20% in the top ten. The sequenced sample consisted of peripheral blood or thyroid tissue (not recorded which). These receptors were obtained from an adult woman with Graves' disease, either hyperthyroidism or ophthalmopathy (not recorded which).

V usage is TRBV4-1 and J usage is TRBJ1-1; a possible D gene is TRBD1 (5 bases). Trimming removed 1 base at V and 11 bases at J, with 20 bases between. The germline V gene encodes CDR1 MGHRA and CDR2 YSYEKL. CDR3 length: 15 amino acids. CDR3 nucleotides: TGCGCCAGCAGCCAAGGTCGCCTAGCGGGTGGGGGGGCTTTCTTT. Amino acids: CASSQGRLAGGGAFF.

The J gene is TRBJ1-4, the V gene TRBV20-1; the match to TRBD1 covers 8 bases. The junction had 7 bases not matched to a gene; V was cut back by 6 bases and J by 7 bases. Germline values: CDR1 DFQATT, CDR2 SNEGSKA (reference sequence). The CDR3 runs 13 residues. The CDR3, as DNA: TGCAGTGCCAGCAGGGGGCAGGGTGAAAAACTGTTTTTT. Amino acids: CSASRGQGEKLFF.

This clonotype was detected ten times or more. The V gene is TRBV2, the J gene TRBJ1-5; TRBD1 is a possible D gene (5 bases). CDR3 length equals 13 residues. Germline values: CDR1 SNHLY, CDR2 FYNNEI. Trimming stripped 8 bases from V and 1 base from J, with 9 bases between. The CDR3 here is CASLRDSNQPQHF. CDR3 in DNA: TGTGCCAGCCTCAGGGACAGCAATCAGCCCCAGCATTTT.

This clonotype has at least ten counts. The genes are TRBV11-3 and TRBJ1-1; no clear D gene. V dropped 5 bases and J dropped 5 bases, with 12 bases sitting between them. The CDR3 is 13 residues long. Germline V gene lookup returns CDR1 SGHNT and CDR2 YENEEA. CDR3 DNA sequence: TGTGCCAGCAGCCCTGACGGGGAAACTGAAGCTTTCTTT. Translated: CASSPDGETEAFF.

The chain has TRBV14 and TRBJ1-2, with D perhaps TRBD1 (5 bases). Germline assignment: CDR1 SGHDN and CDR2 FVKESK. This CDR3 region has 15 residues. V shed 2 bases and J shed 8 bases, with 18 bases lying between them. CDR3 in amino acids: CASSQFVSGLGGYTF. CDR3 nucleotide sequence: TGTGCCAGCAGCCAATTTGTCTCAGGGTTGGGAGGCTACACCTTC.

Turning to this clonotype: This sequence may be a read error, since a much larger clone differs from it by one base. V is TRBV4-1 and J is TRBJ2-5, with 8 bases identical to TRBD2. Losses at the gene ends were 3 bases for V and 9 bases for J; bases not matched to a gene: 9. This CDR3 comprises 14 residues. Germline CDR1 is MGHRA and CDR2 is YSYEKL. CDR3 sequence reads: CASSHGGAREAQYF. In DNA, the CDR3 is TGCGCCAGCAGCCACGGGGGGGCTAGGGAGGCCCAGTACTTC.

This chain uses TRBV7-9 with TRBJ1-6; 9 bases map to TRBD1. CDR3 size: 16 residues. Germline V gives CDR1 SEHNR, CDR2 FQNEAQ (reference sequence). Losses at the gene ends were 4 bases for V and 8 bases for J; bases not matched to a gene: 9. The CDR3 sequence: CASSSGQGNRHSPLHF. CDR3 bases: TGTGCCAGCAGCTCGGGACAGGGAAACAGGCATTCACCCCTCCACTTT.

In this sample, this clonotype turned up many times. The chain recombines TRBV7-9 with TRBJ1-4; D ambiguous. The length of the CDR3 is 14 residues. V shed 5 bases and J shed 10 bases, with 17 bases lying between them. Germline values: CDR1 SEHNR, CDR2 FQNEAQ (reference sequence). CDR3 bases: TGTGCCAGCAGCCCCGAGGTGGTGATCGGAAAACTGTTTTTT. This translates into CASSPEVVIGKLFF.

The chain recombines TRBV20-1 with TRBJ1-6, with 7 bases matching TRBD1. CDR1 DFQATT and CDR2 SNEGSKA come from the germline V gene (reference sequence). The CDR3 consists of 13 residues. The CDR3 coding sequence is TGCAGGGGGGGGCAGGGGGATAATTCACCCCTCCACTTT. The encoded protein is CRGGQGDNSPLHF.

This clonotype is large within its sample. This sequence joins TRBV20-1 and TRBJ2-7; D uncertain. Trimming stripped 1 base from V and 2 bases from J, with 6 bases between. The CDR3 runs to 12 residues. In germline, CDR1 is DFQATT, CDR2 SNEGSKA (reference sequence). The CDR3 DNA is TGCAGTGCTAGAGGACAAACCTACGAGCAGTACTTC. Translation gives CSARGQTYEQYF.

This clonotype was seen ten or more times. V is TRBV5-1 and J is TRBJ2-7, with 13 nucleotides matching TRBD2. Trimming removed 0 bases from V and 5 bases from J; junction bases left unmatched: 5. The germline gives CDR1 SGHRS, CDR2 YFSETQ. This CDR3 spans 16 amino acids. The CDR3 nucleotides are TGCGCCAGCAGCTTGGATACTAGCGGGAGGGGAAACGAGCAGTACTTC. Translating gives CASSLDTSGRGNEQYF.

The chain is built from TRBV24-1 and TRBJ2-3, with 12 nucleotides matching TRBD2. The CDR3 runs 15 residues. Germline V gene data show CDR1 as KGHDR and CDR2 as SFDVKD. V gave up 0 bases and J gave up 12 bases; unmatched junction bases: 6. CDR3 loop: CATSDLLLLAGGQYF. CDR3 in DNA: TGTGCCACCAGTGATTTGCTCTTACTAGCGGGAGGCCAGTATTTT.

The J gene is TRBJ2-7, the V gene TRBV7-9; D call uncertain. The CDR3 extends over 14 amino acids. The ends were cut back, 2 bases at V and 3 bases at J, with 11 bases in the middle. Germline V gene lookup returns CDR1 SEHNR and CDR2 FQNEAQ (reference sequence). As DNA, the CDR3 is TGTGCCAGCAGCTTAAAGGGCTGTTGCTACGAGCAGTACTTC. Its translation: CASSLKGCCYEQYF.

The V gene is TRBV7-2, the J gene TRBJ2-5, with D tentatively TRBD2 (7 bases). The V end lost 1 base, the J end lost 14 bases, and 14 bases lay between the germline ends. Germline CDR1 is SGHTA and CDR2 is FQGNSA. The CDR3 contains 12 residues. The CDR3 reads CASSLEEGGEYF. DNA of the CDR3: TGTGCCAGCAGCTTAGAGGAGGGGGGGGAATACTTC.

This clonotype was recorded many times. V gene TRBV6-2 or TRBV6-3 combines with J gene TRBJ2-7; tentative D call: TRBD2 (5 bases). CDR1 and CDR2 (germline): MNHEY, SVGEGT. The CDR3 length is 13 residues. The V and J ends lost 2 bases and 7 bases respectively, with 12 bases between them. The CDR3 spells CASSYERANEQYF. The CDR3 DNA sequence: TGTGCCAGCAGTTACGAGAGGGCAAATGAGCAGTACTTC.

The gene calls are TRBV7-2 and TRBJ1-2, with 10 positions matching TRBD1. The V gene end was trimmed by 0 bases and the J gene end by 3 bases; junction bases not matched to a gene: 4. This CDR3 region has 16 residues. Germline V gives CDR1 SGHTA, CDR2 FQGNSA. CDR3 protein: CASSLAGQGGYYGYTF. As DNA, the CDR3 is TGTGCCAGCAGCTTAGCTGGACAGGGGGGTTACTATGGCTACACCTTC.

In this sample, this clonotype turned up many times. The chain joins TRBV7-2 to TRBJ1-4; no firm D call. This CDR3 is built from 14 residues. Trimming left V 5 bases short and J 8 bases short, with 15 bases between. CDR1 and CDR2 from the germline V gene are SGHTA and FQGNSA. The CDR3 sequence: CASSPDRVVEKLFF. The CDR3 DNA reads as TGTGCCAGCAGCCCGGATAGGGTAGTAGAAAAACTGTTTTTT.

There are a few counts of this clonotype. The V gene is TRBV2, the J gene TRBJ2-5; D is unresolved. The CDR3 is 14 residues long. Trimming took off 0 bases at V and 5 bases at J, with 10 bases between the two ends. In germline, CDR1 is SNHLY, CDR2 FYNNEI. CDR3: CASSEASLRETQYF. The DNA for the CDR3 is TGTGCCAGCAGTGAAGCGAGTTTACGGGAGACCCAGTACTTC.

In this sample, this clonotype turned up many times. One end of the junction varies from germline; a read error may be responsible. In DNA form, the CDR3 reads TGTGCCAGCAGCTTGGTCAGCGGGACCTACGAGCAGTACTTC. As protein: CASSLVSGTYEQYF. The chain carries TRBV5-1 and TRBJ2-7; 7 bases agree with TRBD2. This CDR3 comprises 14 residues. Germline V gives CDR1 SGHRS, CDR2 YFSETQ.

This clonotype was detected ten times or more. The chain couples TRBV3-1 to TRBJ1-6; D is perhaps TRBD1 (6 bases). CDR1 and CDR2 (germline): LGHDT, YNNKEL (reference sequence). The CDR3 totals 14 residues. V dropped 1 base and J dropped 10 bases, with 11 bases sitting between them. The CDR3 nucleotides read TGTGCCAGCAGCCAAGTTACAGGGAAATCACCCCTCCACTTT. Translated: CASSQVTGKSPLHF.

This clonotype was counted ten times or more. This chain links TRBV6-6 with TRBJ1-5, with 9 bases identical to TRBD1. The V segment lost 0 bases and the J segment 6 bases; nucleotides outside the gene matches: 6. Germline assignment: CDR1 MNHNY and CDR2 SVGAGI (reference sequence). CDR3 length equals 16 residues. CDR3 DNA: TGTGCCAGCAGTTACTCGAAGGGACAGGGTGGTCAGCCCCAGCATTTT. Translating gives CASSYSKGQGGQPQHF.

This clonotype came up many times. The chain employs TRBV2 and TRBJ2-2, with D perhaps matching TRBD1 (6 bases). Germline-derived CDR1 and CDR2 are SNHLY and FYNNEI. The CDR3 length is 14 residues. V lost 7 bases, J lost 2 bases, and 11 bases lay in between. This chain's CDR3 is CASNRALNTGELFF. As DNA, the CDR3 is TGTGCCAGCAACAGGGCATTAAACACCGGGGAGCTGTTTTTT.

This chain links TRBV7-8 with TRBJ1-4; 9 nucleotides agree with TRBD1. Germline V CDR1 and CDR2: SGHVS, FQNEAQ. CDR3 length equals 17 residues. With V trimmed by 5 bases and J by 7 bases, 14 bases remained unmatched. This CDR3 is CASSPRDRAVSVEKLFF. CDR3 in DNA: TGTGCCAGCAGCCCACGGGACAGGGCAGTTAGTGTTGAAAAACTGTTTTTT.